One T cell receptor (beta chain) is described in this entry. As yet, its antigen is unknown. These data belong to a study of PD-1 blockade in classical Hodgkin lymphoma. Specified time point: newly diagnosed, previously untreated cHL patient sample. Magnetic negative selection was used to purify CD4+ T cells from PBMCs that had been thawed. Acting as the comparison were PBMCs from newly diagnosed, untreated classical Hodgkin lymphoma. Study-level results: At baseline, newly diagnosed patients reportedly showed less TCR diversity than healthy donors. Possible causes of repertoire differences, disease activity or prior therapy, remain undefined.

Sequencing used immunoSEQ multiplex PCR; TCRdb keeps in-frame clones, though not all of them. The sample has roughly 30,000 clones; around 89% are singletons. Germline values: CDR1 LNHDA, CDR2 SQIVND (reference sequence). Deletions cut 3 bases from V and 5 bases from J, with 7 bases between. The CDR3 is made up of 12 amino acids. Sequenced material: CD4+ T cells from blood. The clonotype originates from a human donor with classical Hodgkin lymphoma. J is TRBJ1-1 and V is TRBV19, with no clear D. CDR3 loop: CASSIRETEAFF. CDR3 DNA: TGTGCCAGTAGTATTAGGGAAACTGAAGCTTTCTTT. The variable domain in full, with the rest retrieved from reference TRBV19 and TRBJ1-1, is DGGITQSPKYLFRKEGQNVTLSCEQNLNHDAMYWYRQDPGQGLRLIYYSQIVNDFQKGDIAEGYSVSREKKESFPLTVTSAQKNPTAFYLCASSIRETEAFFGQGTRLTVV.